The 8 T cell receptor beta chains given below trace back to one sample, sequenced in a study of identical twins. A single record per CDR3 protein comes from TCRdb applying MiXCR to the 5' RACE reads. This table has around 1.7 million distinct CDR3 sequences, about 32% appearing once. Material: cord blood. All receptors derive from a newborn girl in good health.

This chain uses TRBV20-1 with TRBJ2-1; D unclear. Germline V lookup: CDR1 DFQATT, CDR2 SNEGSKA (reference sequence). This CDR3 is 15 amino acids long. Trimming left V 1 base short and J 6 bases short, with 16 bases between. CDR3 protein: CSARGSALGRNEQFF. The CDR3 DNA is TGCAGTGCTAGAGGTTCCGCCCTAGGGCGCAATGAGCAGTTCTTC.

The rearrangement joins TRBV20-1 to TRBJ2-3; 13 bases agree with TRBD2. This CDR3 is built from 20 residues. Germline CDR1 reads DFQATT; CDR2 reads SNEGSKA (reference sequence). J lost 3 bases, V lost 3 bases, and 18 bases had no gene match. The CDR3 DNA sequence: TGCAGTGCTAGCCCTCGACACAGGACTAGCGGGGGCCCGCGGACAGATACGCAGTATTTT. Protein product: CSASPRHRTSGGPRTDTQYF.

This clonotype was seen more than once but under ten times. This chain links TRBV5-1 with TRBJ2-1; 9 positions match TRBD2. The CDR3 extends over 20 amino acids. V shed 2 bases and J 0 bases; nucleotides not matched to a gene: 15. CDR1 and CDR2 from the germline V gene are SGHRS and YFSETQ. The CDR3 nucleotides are TGCGCCAGCAGCTTACTACCGGGACTAGCCACCCTTAGCTCCTACAATGAGCAGTTCTTC. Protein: CASSLLPGLATLSSYNEQFF.

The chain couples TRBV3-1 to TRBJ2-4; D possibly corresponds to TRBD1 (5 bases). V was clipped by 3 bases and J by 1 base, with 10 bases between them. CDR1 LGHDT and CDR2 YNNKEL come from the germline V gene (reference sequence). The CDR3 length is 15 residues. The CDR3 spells CASSHRKGAKNIQYF. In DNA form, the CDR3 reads TGTGCCAGCAGCCACAGGAAGGGGGCCAAAAACATTCAGTACTTC.

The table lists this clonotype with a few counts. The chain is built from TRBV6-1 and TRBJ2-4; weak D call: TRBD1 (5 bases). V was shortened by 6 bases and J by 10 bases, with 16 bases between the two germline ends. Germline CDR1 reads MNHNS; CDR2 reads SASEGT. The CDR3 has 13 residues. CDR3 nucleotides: TGTGCCAGCAGCCTAGGGTCGACAGCGATTCAGTACTTC. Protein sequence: CASSLGSTAIQYF.

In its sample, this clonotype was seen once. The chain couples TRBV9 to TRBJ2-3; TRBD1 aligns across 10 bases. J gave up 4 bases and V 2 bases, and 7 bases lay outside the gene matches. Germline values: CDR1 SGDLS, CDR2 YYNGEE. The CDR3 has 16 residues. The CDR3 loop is CASSVLGQGGSDTQYF. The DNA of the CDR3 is TGTGCCAGCAGCGTCCTCGGACAGGGGGGGTCAGATACGCAGTATTTT.

The CDR3 region is CASSVRTSYYNEQFF. CDR3 bases: TGTGCCAGTAGTGTCCGGACTAGCTATTACAATGAGCAGTTCTTC. The chain combines TRBV19 with TRBJ2-1; TRBD2 matches 8 bases. In germline, CDR1 is LNHDA, CDR2 SQIVND (reference sequence). Trimming cost V 5 bases and J 4 bases; bases outside gene matches: 7. This CDR3 has 15 amino acids. Full variable domain (outside the CDR3, taken from reference TRBV19 and TRBJ2-1): DGGITQSPKYLFRKEGQNVTLSCEQNLNHDAMYWYRQDPGQGLRLIYYSQIVNDFQKGDIAEGYSVSREKKESFPLTVTSAQKNPTAFYLCASSVRTSYYNEQFFGPGTRLTVL.

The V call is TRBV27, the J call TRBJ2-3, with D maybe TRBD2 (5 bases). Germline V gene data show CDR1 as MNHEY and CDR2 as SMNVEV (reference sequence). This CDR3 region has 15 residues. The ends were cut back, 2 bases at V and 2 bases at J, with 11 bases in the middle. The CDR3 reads CASSLVARNTDTQYF. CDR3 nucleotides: TGTGCCAGCAGTTTAGTAGCGAGAAACACAGATACGCAGTATTTT.